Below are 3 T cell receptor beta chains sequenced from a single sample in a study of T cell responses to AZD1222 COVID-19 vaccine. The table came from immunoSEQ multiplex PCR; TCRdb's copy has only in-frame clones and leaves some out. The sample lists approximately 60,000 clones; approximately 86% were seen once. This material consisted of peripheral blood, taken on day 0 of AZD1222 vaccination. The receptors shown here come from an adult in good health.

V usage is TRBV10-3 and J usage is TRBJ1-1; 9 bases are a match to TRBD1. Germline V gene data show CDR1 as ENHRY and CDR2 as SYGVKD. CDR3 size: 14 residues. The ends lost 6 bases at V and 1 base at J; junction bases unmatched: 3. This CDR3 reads CAIRQDRGNTEAFF. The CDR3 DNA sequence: TGTGCCATCAGACAGGACAGGGGGAACACTGAAGCTTTCTTT.

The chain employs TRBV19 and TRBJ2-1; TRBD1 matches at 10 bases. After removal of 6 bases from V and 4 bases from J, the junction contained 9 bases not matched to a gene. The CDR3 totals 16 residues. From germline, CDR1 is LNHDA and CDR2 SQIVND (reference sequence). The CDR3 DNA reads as TGTGCCAGTAGCAGACAGGGGGCTTTAATTTACAATGAGCAGTTCTTC. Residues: CASSRQGALIYNEQFF.

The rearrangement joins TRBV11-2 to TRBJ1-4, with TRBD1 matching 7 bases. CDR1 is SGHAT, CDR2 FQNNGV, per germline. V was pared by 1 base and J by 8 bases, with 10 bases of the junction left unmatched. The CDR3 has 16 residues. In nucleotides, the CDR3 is TGTGCCAGCAGCTTAGCCCCCGGGACAGCCGGGGAAAAACTGTTTTTT. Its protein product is CASSLAPGTAGEKLFF.